This T cell receptor delta chain was sequenced during a study of γδ T cells in repeated Plasmodium falciparum infection. With CATT, TCRdb re-called clones from the multiplex PCR reads. The sample holds roughly 93,000 delta-chain clones; 0.8% to 1% are singletons and the top ten take roughly 9.9%. Bulk repertoires came from Vgamma9/Vdelta2+ or Vdelta2-negative gammadelta T cells flow-sorted from PBMC. Germline assignment: CDR1 TSESDYY and CDR2 QEAYKQQN. The CDR3 runs to 22 residues. After removal of 2 bases from V and 3 bases from J, the junction contained 22 bases not matched to a gene. This clone came up many times. A far bigger clonotype differs at one base, so this is likely a read error. The same CDR3 can be traced to other DNA sequences in this sample.

Input material: gamma-delta T cells from blood. The V and J genes are TRAV38-2/DV8 and TRDJ1; TRDD3 aligns across 13 bases. The sequence came from a pool of human donors (malaria-infected and uninfected, not separated). Here the CDR3 DNA reads TGTGCTTATAGGAGATTCTTCGCCTTCCCCCCGAGTACTGGGGGATACGCCGATAAACTCATCTTT. It codes for CAYRRFFAFPPSTGGYADKLIF.